The T cell receptor (beta chain) described here comes from a study of neoadjuvant anti-PD-1 for oral cavity cancer. Across the whole study: Most patients had three to four biweekly doses of 3 mg/kg nivolumab before resection.

V trimming: 6 bases; J trimming: 6 bases; junction bases outside the gene matches: 7. The germline V gene has CDR1 SNHLY and CDR2 FYNNEI. This CDR3 contains 14 residues. The assay was immunoSEQ multiplex PCR, and TCRdb's table has in-frame clones only and misses some. Of fewer than 35,000 clones listed, approximately 87% are singletons. V gene TRBV2 combines with J gene TRBJ2-3, with 9 bases that match TRBD1. The sequenced sample was PBMCs, obtained before nivolumab (anti-PD-1) treatment. The sequence derives from a person aged 40 to 85 with oral cavity squamous cell carcinoma. The CDR3, as DNA: TGTGCCAGCAGGGGACAGGGAGGGACGGATACGCAGTATTTT. It yields the protein CASRGQGGTDTQYF.